This T cell receptor beta chain is drawn from a study of T cells in Graves' hyperthyroidism and ophthalmopathy. Across the whole study: Pretreatment peripheral blood was obtained at initial diagnosis.

General study results and limits: Model predictions of ophthalmopathy came a median around 6.5 months before onset. Classification by a 13 V-J model distinguished ophthalmopathy from stable hyperthyroidism.

This clonotype was observed many times. Its specificity is unknown. TCR beta CDR3 regions were amplified from RNA transcripts. The HTBI primer set drove a first-round RT-PCR of the TCR CDR3. TCRdb used MiXCR to reprocess the multiplex PCR reads, holding one entry per CDR3 protein. Of fewer than 750,000 distinct CDR3 sequences in the sample, 14% to 15% are singletons; the top ten hold about 4%. Those patients with uncontrolled infection, other autoimmune disease, pregnancy or lactation were excluded. This clonotype was obtained from a woman between 35 and 50 years old with Graves' ophthalmopathy. The sequenced sample consisted of blood.

Written as DNA, the CDR3 is TGTGCCAGCGGGGGGTTCGCCAGGAGCTCTGGAAACACCATATATTTT. This codes for CASGGFARSSGNTIYF. This chain connects TRBV6-5 to TRBJ1-3; D possibly corresponds to TRBD1 (5 bases). Germline CDR1 is MNHEY and CDR2 is SVGAGI. Trimming took off 8 bases at V and 0 bases at J, with 17 bases between the two ends. This CDR3 region has 16 residues.